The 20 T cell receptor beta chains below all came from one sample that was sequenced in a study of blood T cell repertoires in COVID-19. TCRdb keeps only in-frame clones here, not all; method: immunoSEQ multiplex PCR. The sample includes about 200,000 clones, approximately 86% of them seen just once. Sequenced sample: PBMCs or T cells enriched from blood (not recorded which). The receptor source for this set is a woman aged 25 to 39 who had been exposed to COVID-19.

CDR3 nucleotides: TGTGCCACGGGACAGAGTACCTACGAGCAGTACTTC. Translating it yields CATGQSTYEQYF. The chain employs TRBV6-5 and TRBJ2-7, with 7 positions matching TRBD1. The germline CDR1 and CDR2 sequences are MNHEY and SVGAGI. The CDR3 totals 12 residues. The J segment lost 2 bases and the V segment lost 10 bases, leaving 5 bases of the junction unmatched.

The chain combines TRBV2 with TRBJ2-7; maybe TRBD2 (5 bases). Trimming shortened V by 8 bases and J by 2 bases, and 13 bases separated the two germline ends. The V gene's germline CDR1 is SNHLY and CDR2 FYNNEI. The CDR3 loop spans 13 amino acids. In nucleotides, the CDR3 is TGTGCCAGCCGAGGGAAATATACCTACGAGCAGTACTTC. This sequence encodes CASRGKYTYEQYF.

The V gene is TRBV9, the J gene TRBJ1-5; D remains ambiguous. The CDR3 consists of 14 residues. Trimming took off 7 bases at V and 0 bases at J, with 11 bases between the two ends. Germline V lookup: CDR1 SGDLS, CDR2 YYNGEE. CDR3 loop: CASSGGYSNQPQHF. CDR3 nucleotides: TGTGCCAGCTCCGGCGGATATAGCAATCAGCCCCAGCATTTT. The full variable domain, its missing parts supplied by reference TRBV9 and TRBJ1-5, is DSGVTQTPKHLITATGQRVTLRCSPRSGDLSVYWYQQSLDQGLQFLIQYYNGEERAKGNILERFSAQQFPDLHSELNLSSLELGDSALYFCASSGGYSNQPQHFGDGTRLSIL.

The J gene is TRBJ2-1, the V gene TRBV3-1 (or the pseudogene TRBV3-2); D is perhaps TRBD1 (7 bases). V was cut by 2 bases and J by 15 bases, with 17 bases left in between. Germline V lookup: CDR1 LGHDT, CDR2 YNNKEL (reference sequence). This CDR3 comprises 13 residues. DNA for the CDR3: TGTGCCAGCAGCCAAAAAAGGGGGGACAGTCCGTTCTTC. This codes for CASSQKRGDSPFF.

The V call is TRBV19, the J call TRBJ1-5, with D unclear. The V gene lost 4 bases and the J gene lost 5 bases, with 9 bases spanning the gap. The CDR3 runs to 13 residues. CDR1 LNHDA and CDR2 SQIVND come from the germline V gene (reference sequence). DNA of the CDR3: TGTGCCAGTAGTAGGACGCGGGATCAGCCCCAGCATTTT. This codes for CASSRTRDQPQHF.

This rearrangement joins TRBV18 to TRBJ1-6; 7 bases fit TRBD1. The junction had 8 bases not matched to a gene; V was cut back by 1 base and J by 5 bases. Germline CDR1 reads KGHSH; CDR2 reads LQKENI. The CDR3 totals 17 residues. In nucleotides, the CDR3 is TGTGCCAGCTCACCACAGACAGGGACAAACAATAATTCACCCCTCCACTTT. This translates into CASSPQTGTNNNSPLHF.

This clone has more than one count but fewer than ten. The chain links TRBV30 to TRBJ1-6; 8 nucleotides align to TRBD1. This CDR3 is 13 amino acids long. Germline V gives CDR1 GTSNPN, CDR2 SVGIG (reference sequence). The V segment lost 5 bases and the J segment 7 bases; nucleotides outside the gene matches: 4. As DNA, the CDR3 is TGTGCCTGGTCGGGACAGGAAAATTCACCCCTCCACTTT. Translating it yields CAWSGQENSPLHF.

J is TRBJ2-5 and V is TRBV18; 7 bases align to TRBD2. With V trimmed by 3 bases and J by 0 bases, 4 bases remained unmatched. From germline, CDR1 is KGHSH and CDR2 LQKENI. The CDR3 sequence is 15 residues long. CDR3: CASSPREVNQETQYF. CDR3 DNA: TGTGCCAGCTCACCCCGGGAGGTGAACCAAGAGACCCAGTACTTC.

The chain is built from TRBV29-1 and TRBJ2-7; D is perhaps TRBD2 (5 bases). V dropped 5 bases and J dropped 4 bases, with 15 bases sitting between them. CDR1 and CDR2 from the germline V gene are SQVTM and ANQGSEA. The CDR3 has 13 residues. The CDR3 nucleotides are TGCAGCGTTTTCCAGCGGTTTGGATACGAGCAGTACTTC. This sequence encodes CSVFQRFGYEQYF.

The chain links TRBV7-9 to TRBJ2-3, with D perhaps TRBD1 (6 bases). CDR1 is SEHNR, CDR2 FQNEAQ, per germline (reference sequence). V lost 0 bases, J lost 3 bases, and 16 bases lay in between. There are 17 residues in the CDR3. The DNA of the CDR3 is TGTGCCAGCAGCTTAGCGGGCGTTTGGCAGGGGACAGATACGCAGTATTTT. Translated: CASSLAGVWQGTDTQYF.

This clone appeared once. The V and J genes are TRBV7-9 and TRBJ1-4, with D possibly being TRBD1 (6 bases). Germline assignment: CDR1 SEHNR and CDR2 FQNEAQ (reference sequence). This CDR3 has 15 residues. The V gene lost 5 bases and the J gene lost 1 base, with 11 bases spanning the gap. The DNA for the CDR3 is TGTGCCAGCAGCCTAGGAGGGGGAACTAATGAAAAACTGTTTTTT. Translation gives CASSLGGGTNEKLFF. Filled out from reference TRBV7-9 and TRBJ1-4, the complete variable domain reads DTGVSQNPRHKITKRGQNVTFRCDPISEHNRLYWYRQTLGQGPEFLTYFQNEAQLEKSRLLSDRFSAERPKGSFSTLEIQRTEQGDSAMYLCASSLGGGTNEKLFFGSGTQLSVL.

The chain's CDR3 is CASSLDSFEAYEQYF. The CDR3 region has the DNA TGTGCCAGCAGTTTAGACAGTTTTGAGGCCTACGAGCAGTACTTC. V gene TRBV6-5 combines with J gene TRBJ2-7, with D tentatively TRBD1 (5 bases). Germline CDR1 reads MNHEY; CDR2 reads SVGAGI. The CDR3 is 15 amino acids. V was trimmed by 4 bases and J by 2 bases, leaving 15 bases between them.

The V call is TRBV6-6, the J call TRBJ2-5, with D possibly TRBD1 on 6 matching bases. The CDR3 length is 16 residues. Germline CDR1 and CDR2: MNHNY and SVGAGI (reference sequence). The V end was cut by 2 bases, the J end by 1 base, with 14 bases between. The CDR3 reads CASSYPTQGIQETQYF. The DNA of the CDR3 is TGTGCCAGCAGTTACCCTACACAGGGCATCCAAGAGACCCAGTACTTC.

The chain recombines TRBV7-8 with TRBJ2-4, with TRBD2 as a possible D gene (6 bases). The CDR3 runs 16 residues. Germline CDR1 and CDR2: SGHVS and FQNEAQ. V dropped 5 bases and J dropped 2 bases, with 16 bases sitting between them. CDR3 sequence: CASSPGLANTKNIQYF. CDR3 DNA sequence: TGTGCCAGCAGCCCGGGACTGGCCAATACCAAAAACATTCAGTACTTC.

Here the CDR3 DNA reads TGTGCCACCAGCAGCCAATTAGCGGGGGGGCGGGATACGCAGTATTTT. Protein: CATSSQLAGGRDTQYF. This chain connects TRBV15 to TRBJ2-3; 11 bases fit TRBD2. Per germline, CDR1 LNHNV and CDR2 YYDKDF (reference sequence). The CDR3 has 16 amino acids. Trimming took 3 bases from V and 6 from J; bases not matched to a gene: 8.

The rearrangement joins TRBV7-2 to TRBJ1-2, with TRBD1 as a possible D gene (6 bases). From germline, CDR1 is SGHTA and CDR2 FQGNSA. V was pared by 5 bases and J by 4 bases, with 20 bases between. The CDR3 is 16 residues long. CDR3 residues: CASSPAGRTDIYGYTF. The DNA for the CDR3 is TGTGCCAGCAGCCCAGCCGGACGGACAGACATCTATGGCTACACCTTC.

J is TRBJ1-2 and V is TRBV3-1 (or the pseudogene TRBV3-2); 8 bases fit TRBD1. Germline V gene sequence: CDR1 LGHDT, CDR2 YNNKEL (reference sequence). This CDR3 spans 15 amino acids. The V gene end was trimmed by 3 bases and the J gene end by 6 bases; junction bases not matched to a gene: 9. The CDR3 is CASSHDRGGTHGYTF. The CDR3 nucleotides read TGTGCCAGCAGCCACGACAGGGGAGGCACCCATGGCTACACCTTC.

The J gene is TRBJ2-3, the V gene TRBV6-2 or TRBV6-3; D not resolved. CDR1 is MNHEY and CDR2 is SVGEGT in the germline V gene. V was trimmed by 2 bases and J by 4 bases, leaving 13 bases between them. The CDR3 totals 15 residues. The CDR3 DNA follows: TGTGCCAGCAGTTACCTTTCCCTAGTGTCAGATACGCAGTATTTT. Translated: CASSYLSLVSDTQYF.

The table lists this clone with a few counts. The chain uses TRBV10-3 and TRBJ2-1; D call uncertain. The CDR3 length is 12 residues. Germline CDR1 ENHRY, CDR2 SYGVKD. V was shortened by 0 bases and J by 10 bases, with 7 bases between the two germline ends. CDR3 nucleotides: TGTGCCATCAGTGAGTCGGGCATCGAGCAGTTCTTC. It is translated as CAISESGIEQFF.

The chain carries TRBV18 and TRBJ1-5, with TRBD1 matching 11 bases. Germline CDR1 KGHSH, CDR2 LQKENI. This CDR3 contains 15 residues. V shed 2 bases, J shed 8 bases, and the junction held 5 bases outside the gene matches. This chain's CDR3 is CASSPGQGAAEPQHF. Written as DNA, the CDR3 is TGTGCCAGCTCACCAGGACAGGGGGCCGCGGAGCCCCAGCATTTT.